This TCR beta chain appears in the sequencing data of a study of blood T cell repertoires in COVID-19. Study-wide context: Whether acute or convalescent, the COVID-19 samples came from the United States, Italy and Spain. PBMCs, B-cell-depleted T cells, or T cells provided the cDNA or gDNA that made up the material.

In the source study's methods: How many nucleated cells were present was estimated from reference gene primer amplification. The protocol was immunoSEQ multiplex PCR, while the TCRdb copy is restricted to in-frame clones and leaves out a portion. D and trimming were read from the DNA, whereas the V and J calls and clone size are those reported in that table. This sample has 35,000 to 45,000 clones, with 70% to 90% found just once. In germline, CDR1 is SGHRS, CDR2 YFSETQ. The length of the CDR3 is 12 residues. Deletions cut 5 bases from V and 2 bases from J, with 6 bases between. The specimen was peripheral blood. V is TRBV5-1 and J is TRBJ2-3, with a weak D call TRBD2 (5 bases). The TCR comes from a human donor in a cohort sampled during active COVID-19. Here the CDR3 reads CASRLDTDTQYF. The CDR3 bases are TGCGCCAGCAGACTAGACACAGATACGCAGTATTTT.